The 21 T cell receptor beta chains below were found in one sample sequenced in a study of control samples from healthy donors and cancer patients. The table came from immunoSEQ multiplex PCR; TCRdb's copy has only in-frame clones and leaves some out. Of 85,000 to 100,000 clones listed, approximately 93% were seen once; the top ten hold 8%. The sequenced material came from blood. These receptor sequences come from a man aged 18 to 29 in good health.

V gene TRBV7-2 combines with J gene TRBJ1-2, with TRBD1 as a possible D gene (5 bases). CDR1 is SGHTA, CDR2 FQGNSA, per germline. The ends were cut back, 7 bases at V and 2 bases at J, with 17 bases in the middle. CDR3 length equals 15 residues. The CDR3 DNA follows: TGTGCCAGCACCTCCGTAGGGGCACCCAACTATGGCTACACCTTC. Translated: CASTSVGAPNYGYTF.

The chain employs TRBV4-3 and TRBJ1-4; no firm D call. This CDR3 contains 16 residues. Trimming removed 0 bases from V and 10 bases from J, with 18 bases in between. Germline CDR1 is LGHNA and CDR2 is YSLEER. CDR3 DNA: TGCGCCAGCAGCCAAGATGAAGGAGCTGCGGCAAGAAAACTGTTTTTT. It yields the protein CASSQDEGAAARKLFF.

This clone was seen just once. The rearrangement joins TRBV5-4 to TRBJ2-7; tentative D call: TRBD1 (5 bases). Germline-derived CDR1 and CDR2 are SGHNT and YYREEE (reference sequence). V lost 4 bases to trimming and J lost 6 bases, with 20 bases between them. The CDR3 contains 15 residues. Here the CDR3 DNA reads TGTGCCAGCAGCGAACAGACAACGAAGGGGCTCGAGCAGTACTTC. The encoded protein is CASSEQTTKGLEQYF.

The rearrangement links TRBV7-9 to TRBJ2-7; D uncertain. CDR1 is SEHNR and CDR2 is FQNEAQ in the germline V gene (reference sequence). The CDR3 is made up of 12 amino acids. V gave up 4 bases and J gave up 5 bases, with 9 bases separating them. Here the CDR3 reads CASSSRSHEQYF. Written as DNA, the CDR3 is TGTGCCAGCAGCTCCCGAAGCCACGAGCAGTACTTC. Complete variable domain (other parts from reference TRBV7-9 and TRBJ2-7): DTGVSQNPRHKITKRGQNVTFRCDPISEHNRLYWYRQTLGQGPEFLTYFQNEAQLEKSRLLSDRFSAERPKGSFSTLEIQRTEQGDSAMYLCASSSRSHEQYFGPGTRLTVT.

This CDR3 reads CASSGQQGLNTEAFF. CDR3 DNA: TGTGCCAGCAGCGGCCAACAGGGACTGAACACTGAAGCTTTCTTT. The chain couples TRBV13 to TRBJ1-1, with TRBD1 as a possible D gene (6 bases). The CDR3 contains 15 residues. Germline V gene sequence: CDR1 PRHDT, CDR2 FYEKMQ (reference sequence). V was cut by 5 bases and J by 0 bases, with 13 bases left in between.

The chain couples TRBV7-9 to TRBJ1-4; D uncertain. CDR1 and CDR2 from the germline V gene are SEHNR and FQNEAQ (reference sequence). This CDR3 is 15 amino acids long. Trimming shortened V by 1 base and J by 5 bases, and 11 bases separated the two germline ends. CDR3 sequence: CASSLGFTANEKLFF. The CDR3, as DNA: TGTGCCAGCAGCTTAGGTTTTACTGCAAATGAAAAACTGTTTTTT.

The chain uses TRBV19 and TRBJ1-2; D remains ambiguous. The germline V gene has CDR1 LNHDA and CDR2 SQIVND (reference sequence). Trimming cost V 4 bases and J 0 bases, with 15 bases left between them. The CDR3 runs 16 residues. CDR3 DNA: TGTGCCAGTAGTACTATTACAGTGGAGGCTAACTATGGCTACACCTTC. It is translated as CASSTITVEANYGYTF. Full variable domain (remainder filled in from reference TRBV19 and TRBJ1-2): DGGITQSPKYLFRKEGQNVTLSCEQNLNHDAMYWYRQDPGQGLRLIYYSQIVNDFQKGDIAEGYSVSREKKESFPLTVTSAQKNPTAFYLCASSTITVEANYGYTFGSGTRLTVV.

The V call is TRBV25-1, the J call TRBJ1-2; D remains ambiguous. V lost 5 bases and J lost 3, with 10 bases in between. From germline, CDR1 is MGHDK and CDR2 SYGVNS. CDR3 length: 13 amino acids. As DNA, the CDR3 is TGTGCCAGCAGTCCCCTGGGTGACTATGGCTACACCTTC. Its protein is CASSPLGDYGYTF.

The CDR3 DNA is TGTGCCAGCAGCTTAGGAGGGGGATCGGGATACGAGCAGTACTTC. This sequence encodes CASSLGGGSGYEQYF. The chain combines TRBV7-2 with TRBJ2-7, with a weak D call TRBD1 (6 bases). CDR3 size: 15 residues. V was cut by 1 base and J by 4 bases, with 14 bases left in between. In germline, CDR1 is SGHTA, CDR2 FQGNSA.

The chain uses TRBV5-1 and TRBJ1-1; TRBD1 matches at 8 bases. The CDR3 loop spans 13 amino acids. V shed 4 bases, J shed 5 bases, and the junction held 4 bases outside the gene matches. Germline assignment: CDR1 SGHRS and CDR2 YFSETQ. DNA for the CDR3: TGCGCCAGCAGCGTGACAGGGGAAACTGAAGCTTTCTTT. Translated: CASSVTGETEAFF.

This sequence joins TRBV7-9 and TRBJ1-4; unclear D gene. The CDR3 sequence is 18 residues long. Germline CDR1 is SEHNR and CDR2 is FQNEAQ (reference sequence). Trimming removed 2 bases from V and 3 bases from J, with 19 bases in between. For the CDR3, the DNA is TGTGCCAGCAGCTTATGGACCGGGCCCGGGCGCCCTAATGAAAAACTGTTTTTT. Amino acid sequence: CASSLWTGPGRPNEKLFF.

The chain recombines TRBV3-1 (or the pseudogene TRBV3-2) with TRBJ1-2; D might be TRBD1 (5 bases). Germline CDR1 reads LGHDT; CDR2 reads YNNKEL (reference sequence). The CDR3 extends over 14 amino acids. Trimming stripped 5 bases from V and 8 bases from J, with 18 bases between. CDR3 amino acids: CASSGEGYLFGYTF. The CDR3, as DNA: TGTGCCAGCAGCGGGGAGGGGTACTTGTTCGGCTACACCTTC.

The genes are TRBV12-3 or TRBV12-4 and TRBJ1-5; D is ambiguous. The CDR3 sequence is 13 residues long. The V end was cut by 3 bases, the J end by 6 bases, with 9 bases between. CDR3 sequence: CASSFQSGQPQHF. The CDR3 coding sequence is TGTGCCAGCAGTTTCCAGAGCGGTCAGCCCCAGCATTTT.

The chain combines TRBV7-2 with TRBJ2-7, with TRBD2 matching over 8 bases. Trimming cost V 5 bases and J 5 bases; bases outside gene matches: 8. This CDR3 spans 14 amino acids. Germline CDR1 SGHTA, CDR2 FQGNSA. CDR3: CASSPRFSGNEQYF. CDR3 sequence (DNA): TGTGCCAGCAGCCCACGATTTAGCGGGAACGAGCAGTACTTC. The complete variable domain, with remaining parts taken from reference TRBV7-2 and TRBJ2-7, reads GAGVSQSPSNKVTEKGKDVELRCDPISGHTALYWYRQSLGQGLEFLIYFQGNSAPDKSGLPSDRFSAERTGGSVSTLTIQRTQQEDSAVYLCASSPRFSGNEQYFGPGTRLTVT.

V usage is TRBV2 and J usage is TRBJ2-5; tentatively, D is TRBD1 or TRBD2 (5 bases each). CDR1 SNHLY and CDR2 FYNNEI come from the germline V gene. There are 13 residues in the CDR3. V was shortened by 4 bases and J by 4 bases, with 10 bases between the two germline ends. The CDR3 protein is CASSVNGGETQYF. DNA for the CDR3: TGTGCCAGCAGTGTCAATGGGGGAGAGACCCAGTACTTC.

The genes are TRBV4-1 and TRBJ2-3; D may be TRBD1 (6 bases). This CDR3 is 16 amino acids long. Trimming removed 0 bases at V and 1 base at J, with 11 bases between. The germline V gene has CDR1 MGHRA and CDR2 YSYEKL. Written as DNA, the CDR3 is TGCGCCAGCAGCCAAGATGGGGCAGGGGGCACAGATACGCAGTATTTT. Its translation is CASSQDGAGGTDTQYF.

The CDR3 sequence is CASSGTHDLDTQYF. The CDR3 DNA reads TGTGCCAGCAGCGGGACCCACGACTTAGATACGCAGTATTTT. V gene TRBV5-4 combines with J gene TRBJ2-3; D could derive from TRBD1 or TRBD2 (5 bases each). The CDR3 runs 14 residues. V was trimmed by 4 bases and J by 5 bases, leaving 14 bases between them. The V gene's germline CDR1 is SGHNT and CDR2 YYREEE (reference sequence).

This chain links TRBV19 with TRBJ1-1; D possibly corresponds to TRBD1 (5 bases). CDR1 and CDR2 from the germline V gene are LNHDA and SQIVND (reference sequence). Between the trimmed V and J ends, which lost 4 bases and 5 bases, there was a span of 20 bases. The CDR3 runs to 16 residues. CDR3 amino acids: CASSSRSSLWGTEAFF. The CDR3 bases are TGTGCCAGTAGTAGCAGAAGTAGCCTTTGGGGGACTGAAGCTTTCTTT.

The chain uses TRBV25-1 and TRBJ1-2; D is uncertain. There are 11 residues in the CDR3. Germline values: CDR1 MGHDK, CDR2 SYGVNS. The V end lost 4 bases, the J end lost 6 bases, and 6 bases lay between the germline ends. The CDR3 region has the DNA TGTGCCAGCAGTGGACTGGATGGCTACACCTTC. Its translation is CASSGLDGYTF.

This rearrangement joins TRBV6-1 to TRBJ1-5; no clear D gene. Germline CDR1 MNHNS, CDR2 SASEGT. The CDR3 totals 18 residues. Between the trimmed V and J ends, which lost 3 bases and 1 base, there was a span of 19 bases. In nucleotides, the CDR3 is TGTGCCAGCAGTGATCTAAGTCCGCACCCCCAAAGCAATCAGCCCCAGCATTTT. As protein: CASSDLSPHPQSNQPQHF.

This rearrangement joins TRBV13 to TRBJ2-1; 10 bases agree with TRBD2. CDR1 is PRHDT and CDR2 is FYEKMQ in the germline V gene (reference sequence). Trimming at V came to 4 bases and at J to 4 bases, leaving 7 bases not matched to a gene. The length of the CDR3 is 16 residues. The CDR3 loop is CASSSDGLADYNEQFF. CDR3 bases: TGTGCCAGCAGCTCGGACGGACTAGCGGATTACAATGAGCAGTTCTTC.